Sequencing of this T cell receptor beta chain was carried out in a study of blood T cell repertoires in COVID-19. Study context: Researchers got acute and convalescent COVID-19 samples from the United States, Italy and Spain. Sources were T cells, B-cell-depleted T cells, or PBMCs; the material itself was cDNA or gDNA.

The table came from immunoSEQ multiplex PCR; TCRdb's copy has only in-frame clones and leaves some out. The table has some 28,000 clones, 75% to 90% seen once. V was cut by 5 bases and J by 7 bases, with 6 bases left in between. The germline CDR1 and CDR2 sequences are SEHNR and FQNEAQ (reference sequence). The CDR3 consists of 12 residues. This clonotype was sampled from a man in his sixties with acute or convalescent COVID-19. The chain recombines TRBV7-9 with TRBJ1-6, with D possibly being TRBD1 (6 bases). Sequencing was carried out using peripheral blood. CDR3 in amino acids: CASSTGNSPLHF. CDR3 DNA: TGTGCCAGCAGCACAGGGAATTCACCCCTCCACTTT.